This entry features one T cell receptor beta chain sequence. The data originate from a study of blood T cell repertoires in COVID-19. Study in general: Nucleic acid was either cDNA or gDNA, and it came from T cells, B-cell-depleted T cells, or PBMCs.

In the authors' workflow: Scientists estimated how many nucleated cells there were by amplifying reference gene primers. This table comes from immunoSEQ multiplex PCR, and its TCRdb copy is limited to in-frame clones, with some not included. V and J calls and clone size come straight from that table; D and trimming were deduced from the DNA. The profile shows 41,000 or so clones, about 90% of them singletons. In germline, CDR1 is SGHDN, CDR2 FVKESK. Trimming at V came to 4 bases and at J to 0 bases, leaving 17 bases not matched to a gene. This CDR3 contains 20 residues. The TCR was taken from a man aged 60-69 years with acute or convalescent COVID-19. V is TRBV14 and J is TRBJ1-5; 8 nucleotides align to TRBD1. The sample comprised peripheral blood. DNA of the CDR3: TGTGCCAGCAGCCGCCGACAGGGGCGAAAGATTAAATATAGCAATCAGCCCCAGCATTTT. Translation gives CASSRRQGRKIKYSNQPQHF.